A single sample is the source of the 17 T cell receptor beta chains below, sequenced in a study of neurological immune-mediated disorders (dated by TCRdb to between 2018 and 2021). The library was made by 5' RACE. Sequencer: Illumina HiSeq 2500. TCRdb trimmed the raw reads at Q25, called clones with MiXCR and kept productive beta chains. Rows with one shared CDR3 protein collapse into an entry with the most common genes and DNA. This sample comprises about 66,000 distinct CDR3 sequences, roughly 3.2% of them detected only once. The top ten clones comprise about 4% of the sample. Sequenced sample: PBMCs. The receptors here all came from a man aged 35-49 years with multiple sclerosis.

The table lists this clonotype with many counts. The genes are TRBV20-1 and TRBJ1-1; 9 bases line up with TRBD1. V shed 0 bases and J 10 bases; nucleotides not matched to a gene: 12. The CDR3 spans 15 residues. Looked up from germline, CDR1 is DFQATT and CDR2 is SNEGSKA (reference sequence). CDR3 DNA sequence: TGCAGTGCTAGAGATCCGGGACAGGGTATTGGTGGAGCTTTCTTT. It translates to CSARDPGQGIGGAFF.

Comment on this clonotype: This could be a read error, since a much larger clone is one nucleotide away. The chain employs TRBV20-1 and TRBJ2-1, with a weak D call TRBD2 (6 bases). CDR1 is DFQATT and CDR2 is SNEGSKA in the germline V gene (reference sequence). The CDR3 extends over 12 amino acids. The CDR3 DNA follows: TGCAGTGATAGAGCCGGGGGCAATGAGCAGTTCTTC. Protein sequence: CSDRAGGNEQFF.

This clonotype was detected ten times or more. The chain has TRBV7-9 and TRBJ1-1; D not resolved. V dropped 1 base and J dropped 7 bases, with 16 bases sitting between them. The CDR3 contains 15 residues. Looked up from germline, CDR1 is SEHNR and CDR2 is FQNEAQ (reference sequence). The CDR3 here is CASSLDKGFGNEAFF. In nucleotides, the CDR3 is TGTGCCAGCAGCTTAGACAAGGGTTTCGGGAATGAAGCTTTCTTT.

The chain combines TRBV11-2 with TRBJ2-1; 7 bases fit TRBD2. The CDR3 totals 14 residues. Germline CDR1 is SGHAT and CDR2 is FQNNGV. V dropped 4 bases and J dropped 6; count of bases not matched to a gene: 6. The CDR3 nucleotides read TGTGCCAGCAGCTACCGGACTAGTAGCAATGAGCAGTTCTTC. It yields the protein CASSYRTSSNEQFF.

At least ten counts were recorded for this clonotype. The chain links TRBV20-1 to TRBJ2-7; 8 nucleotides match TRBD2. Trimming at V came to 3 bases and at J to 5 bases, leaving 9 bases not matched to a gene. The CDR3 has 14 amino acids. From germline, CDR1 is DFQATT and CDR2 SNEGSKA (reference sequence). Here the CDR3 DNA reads TGCAGTGCTAGCGCCGGGACTAGAGCGCACGAGCAGTACTTC. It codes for CSASAGTRAHEQYF.

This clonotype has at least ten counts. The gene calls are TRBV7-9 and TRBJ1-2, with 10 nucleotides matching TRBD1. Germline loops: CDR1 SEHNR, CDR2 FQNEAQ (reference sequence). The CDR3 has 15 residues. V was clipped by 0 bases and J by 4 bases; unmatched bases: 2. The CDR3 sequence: CASSLAGTGAYGYTF. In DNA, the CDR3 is TGTGCCAGCAGCTTAGCCGGGACAGGGGCCTATGGCTACACCTTC.

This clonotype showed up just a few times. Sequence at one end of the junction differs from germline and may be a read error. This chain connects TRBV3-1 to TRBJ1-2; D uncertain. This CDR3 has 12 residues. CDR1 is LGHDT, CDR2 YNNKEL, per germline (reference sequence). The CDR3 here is CDSSKAVGGYTF. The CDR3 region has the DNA TGTGACAGCAGCAAAGCTGTAGGTGGCTACACCTTC.

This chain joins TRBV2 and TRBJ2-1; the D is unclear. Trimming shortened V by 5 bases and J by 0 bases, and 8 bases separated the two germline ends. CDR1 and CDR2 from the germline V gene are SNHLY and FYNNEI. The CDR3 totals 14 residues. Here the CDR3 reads CASSSESSYNEQFF. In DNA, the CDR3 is TGTGCCAGCAGTTCGGAAAGCTCCTACAATGAGCAGTTCTTC.

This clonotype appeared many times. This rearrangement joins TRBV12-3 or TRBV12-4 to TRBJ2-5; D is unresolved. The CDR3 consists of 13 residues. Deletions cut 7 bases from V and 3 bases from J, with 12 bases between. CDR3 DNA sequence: TGTGCCAGCACCAACGGACCTAAAGAGACCCAGTACTTC. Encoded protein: CASTNGPKETQYF.

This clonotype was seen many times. CDR3 nucleotides: TGCAGTGCTAGAGATCTGGTCTTAGAAACAGATACGCAGTATTTT. Its protein is CSARDLVLETDTQYF. The genes are TRBV20-1 and TRBJ2-3; D unclear. CDR1 DFQATT and CDR2 SNEGSKA come from the germline V gene (reference sequence). V was trimmed by 0 bases and J by 3 bases, leaving 13 bases between them. This CDR3 region has 15 residues.

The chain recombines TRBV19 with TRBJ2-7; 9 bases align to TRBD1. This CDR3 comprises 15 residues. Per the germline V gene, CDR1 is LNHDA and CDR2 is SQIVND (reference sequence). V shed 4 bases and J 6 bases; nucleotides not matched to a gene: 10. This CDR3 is CASSTIPDRGLEQYF. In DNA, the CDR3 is TGTGCCAGTAGTACGATCCCGGACAGGGGTCTCGAGCAGTACTTC.

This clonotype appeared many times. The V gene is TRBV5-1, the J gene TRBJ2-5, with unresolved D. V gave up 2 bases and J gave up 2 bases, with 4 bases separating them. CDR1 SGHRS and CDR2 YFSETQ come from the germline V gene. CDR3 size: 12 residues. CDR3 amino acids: CASSLGQETQYF. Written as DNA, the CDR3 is TGCGCCAGCAGCTTAGGTCAAGAGACCCAGTACTTC.

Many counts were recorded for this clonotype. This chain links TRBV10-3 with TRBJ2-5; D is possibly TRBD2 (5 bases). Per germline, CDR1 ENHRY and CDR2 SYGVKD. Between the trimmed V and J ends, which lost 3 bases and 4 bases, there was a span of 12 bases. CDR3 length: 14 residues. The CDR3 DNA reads TGTGCCATCAGTGACCGGGATCGAGGAGAGACCCAGTACTTC. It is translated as CAISDRDRGETQYF.

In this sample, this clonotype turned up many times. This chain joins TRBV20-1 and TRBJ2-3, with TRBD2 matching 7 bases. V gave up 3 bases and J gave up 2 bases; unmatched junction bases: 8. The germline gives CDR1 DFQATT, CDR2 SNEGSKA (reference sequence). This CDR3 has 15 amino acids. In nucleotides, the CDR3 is TGCAGTGCTAGCGATCCTAGCGGCCCCACAGATACGCAGTATTTT. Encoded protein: CSASDPSGPTDTQYF.

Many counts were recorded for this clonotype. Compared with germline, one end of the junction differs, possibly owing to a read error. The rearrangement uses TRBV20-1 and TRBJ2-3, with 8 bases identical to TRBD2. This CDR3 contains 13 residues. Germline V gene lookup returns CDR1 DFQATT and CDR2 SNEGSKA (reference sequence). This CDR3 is CSARHPSGLGCDF. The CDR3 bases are TGCAGTGCTAGACACCCCTCGGGACTAGGGTGCGATTTT.

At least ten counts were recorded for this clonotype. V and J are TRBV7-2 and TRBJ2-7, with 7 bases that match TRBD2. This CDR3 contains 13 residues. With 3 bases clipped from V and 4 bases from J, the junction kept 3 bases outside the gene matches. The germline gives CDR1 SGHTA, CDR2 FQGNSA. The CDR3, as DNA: TGTGCCAGCAGCTTTCCCGGGGGGTACGAGCAGTACTTC. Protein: CASSFPGGYEQYF.

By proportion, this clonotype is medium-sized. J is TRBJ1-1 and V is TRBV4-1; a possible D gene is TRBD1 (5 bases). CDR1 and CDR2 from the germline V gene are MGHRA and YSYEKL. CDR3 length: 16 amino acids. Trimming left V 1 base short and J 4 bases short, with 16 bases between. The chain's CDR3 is CASSQGQGMVGTEAFF. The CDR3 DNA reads TGCGCCAGCAGCCAAGGGCAGGGTATGGTCGGCACTGAAGCTTTCTTT.